This TCR beta chain appears in the sequencing data of a study of molecular identifiers for immune sequencing clone quantification (dated by TCRdb to 2016 to 2018). For the wider study: For a replicate experiment, RNA from roughly 18,000 or 92,000 naive CD8 T cells was divided into five aliquots, of which four were sequenced. This methods study used CD8 T cells to benchmark TCR RNA copy counting and molecular-identifier clustering-based TCR repertoire sequencing (MIDCIRS).

Libraries were built with PCR. TCRdb names NextSeq 500 as the instrument used. Preparation of bulk TCR libraries followed a previously described approach, with the TCR primers listed in Table S5. Purification of total RNA was performed with the Qiagen AllPrep DNA/RNA kit. Before any analysis, reads coming from multiple sequencing runs of the same library were combined into one pool. In the authors' own workflow: Reads were retained only if the reads had an exact TCR constant sequence, and the retained reads were trimmed to 150 nt and grouped according to their 12-nt molecular barcodes. Reads within each barcode group were sub-clustered using a 15% Levenshtein threshold, and quality-weighted consensus sequences were constructed for each RNA molecule. Non-functional sequences were discarded, and so were lower-count sequences lying one edit away from another sequence. On the basis of fitting two negative binomial distributions, barcode sub-clusters with fewer than 20% of the maximum read count were discarded. TCRdb trimmed public reads at Q25 via fastp, called clones via MiXCR and kept in-frame beta chains. Each entry merges the rows of one CDR3 protein and shows their most common DNA and genes. The V and J calls and clone size come from TCRdb's table, not from the authors' own analysis. The table for this sample lists some 580,000 distinct CDR3 sequences; over 25% of them were counted only once. The biggest ten clones account for about 0.8% of the sample.

About this clonotype itself: Its antigen is currently not known. No base quality information exists; no much larger clone differs at one position.

Libraries of naive CD8 T cells were built from around 20,000 to 1,000,000 sorted cells, with 10%, 30% or 50% of the purified RNA used. Naive CD8 T cells, defined as CD8+CD4-CCR7+CD45RA+, were FACS-sorted into RLT Plus buffer on a BD FACSAria II. Approximately 9 TCR copies' worth of Jurkat RNA were spiked into roughly 17,000-1,100,000 naive CD8 T cell samples to test detection sensitivity. Enrichment of CD8 T cells was done with RosetteSep CD8+ T Cell Enrichment Cocktail plus Ficoll-Paque, and ACK red cell lysis came afterward. CDR3 length: 17 amino acids, cysteine to phenylalanine. Just the 51-base CDR3 DNA is kept, in frame starting at base 1. The junction carries 12 bases between V and J, which are trimmed by 0 bases and 0 bases respectively. Taken from the germline V gene (reference sequence), the CDR1 and CDR2 loops are LGHDT and YNNKEL. Study-level results and caveats: When barcode sub-clustering was not used, chimeric consensus sequences inflated TCR diversity, with chimeras reaching as high as 47%. In CMV-specific effector cells, clones with more than 20 RNA copies contained over 99% of molecules, whereas in naive cells such clones contained under 1% of molecules. Highly expanded clone sizes could be underestimated if identical TCR molecules share a barcode. Naive libraries contained spiked-in Jurkat TCR RNA (approximately nine copies' worth), which is not part of the donor repertoire. Even against a background of 850,000 to 1,000,000 naive CD8 T cells, spiked-in Jurkat TCR RNA amounting to a single cell's worth was reported to be detectable. Modeling estimated 3 to 3.5 recovered TCR RNA copies per cell, compared with about 10 by digital PCR, which implies around 30% capture efficiency.

This TCR came from a human donor in good health. Some libraries in this study had Jurkat cell RNA spiked in. The chain employs TRBV3-1 and TRBJ2-1; TRBD1 is a possible D gene, resting on 6 matching bases. Source material: naive CD8+ T cells from blood, with Jurkat cell RNA spiked in. The cell subset or site label, read with the paper, signifies: FACS-sorted CD8+CD4-CCR7+CD45RA+ naive T cells. The CDR3 is CASSQELQGTSYNEQFF. The DNA reads as follows: TGTGCCAGCAGCCAAGAATTGCAGGGGACCTCCTACAATGAGCAGTTCTTC.